A single sample gave rise to the 10 T cell receptor beta chains below, sequenced in a study of tissue T cells after allogeneic stem cell transplantation. The table came from immunoSEQ multiplex PCR; TCRdb's copy has only in-frame clones and leaves some out. The sample consists of approximately 45,000 clones, around 72% of them appearing once. The sequencing input was sorted cells pooled from one or two spleens. The receptors originated from a pool of C57BL/6 mice in good health.

This clone came up a few times. The genes are named according to mouse. The sequenced CDR3 bases are TGTGCCAGCAGCCATCAACTGGGGAAATCCTATGAACAGTAC. Its protein product is CASSHQLGKSYEQY. The whole CDR3 region reads CASSHQLGKSYEQYF. This chain uses TRBV2 with TRBJ2-7; 7 bases are shared with TRBD2. Read coverage stops 1 residue before the CDR3 terminus; the germline J gene supplies the remainder. Per the germline V gene, CDR1 is LGHNA and CDR2 is YSYQKL. V was clipped by 3 bases and J by 1 base; unmatched bases: 6. This CDR3 is 15 amino acids long.

For this clone: Mouse names are used for the genes. Sequencing ends 1 residue short of the CDR3 end; the germline J gene provides the rest. V gene TRBV17 combines with J gene TRBJ2-7; D unresolved. V gave up 3 bases and J gave up 0 bases, with 6 bases separating them. The CDR3 has 13 residues. Germline CDR1 MNHDT, CDR2 YYDKIL. The part of the CDR3 DNA that was read is TGTGCTAGCAGTAGTTACAGCTCCTATGAACAGTAC. Translating it yields CASSSYSSYEQY. In full, the CDR3 is CASSSYSSYEQYF.

This clone was observed a few times. Gene names are mouse gene names. With the read ending 1 residue before the CDR3 end, the germline J gene is used to fill in that end. The chain links TRBV2 to TRBJ2-7; 10 bases are a match to TRBD2. With V trimmed by 0 bases and J by 6 bases, 5 bases remained unmatched. CDR1 is LGHNA, CDR2 YSYQKL, per germline. The CDR3 has 15 amino acids. The sequenced CDR3 bases are TGTGCCAGCAGCCAAGAACCTGGGGGGGCAGTTGAACAGTAC. It encodes CASSQEPGGAVEQY. The entire CDR3 protein is CASSQEPGGAVEQYF.

This clone appeared once. Gene and germline names: mouse. The CDR3 end lies 1 residue beyond the end of the read and is filled in from the germline J gene. The chain joins TRBV5 to TRBJ2-4; TRBD1 matches at 8 bases. The CDR3 loop spans 15 amino acids. Trimming took 0 bases from V and 3 from J; bases not matched to a gene: 2. CDR1 is LGHNA, CDR2 YNLKQL, per germline (reference sequence). The CDR3 is CASSQETGGQNTLYF. The CDR3 DNA, read in part, is TGTGCCAGCAGCCAAGAAACAGGGGGGCAAAACACCTTGTAC.

This clone was counted a few times. Gene names are the mouse ones. This CDR3 reads CASSPGQGRGNQAPLF. The CDR3 bases that were read are TGTGCCAGCAGCCCGGGACAGGGAAGGGGCAACCAGGCTCCGCTT. The rearrangement uses TRBV5 and TRBJ1-5; 9 bases match TRBD1. The CDR3 is cut off 1 residue early in the read; its end comes from the germline J gene. The CDR3 is made up of 16 amino acids. Germline CDR1 is LGHNA and CDR2 is YNLKQL (reference sequence). The V and J ends lost 4 bases and 3 bases, in that order; junction bases with no gene match: 7.

This clone appeared a few times. Here the gene names and germline are mouse. The CDR3 goes on 1 residue after the read ends, and that part is filled in from the germline J gene. V is TRBV1 and J is TRBJ2-7; D is uncertain. The V gene lost 0 bases and the J gene lost 7 bases, with 4 bases spanning the gap. The germline V gene encodes CDR1 NSQYPW and CDR2 LRSPGD (reference sequence). The CDR3 is 11 residues long. The CDR3 loop is CTCSADREQYF. The covered CDR3 bases are TGCACCTGCAGTGCAGATCGCGAACAGTAC.

About this clone itself: Germline and genes here are mouse. The CDR3 end lies 1 residue beyond the end of the read and is filled in from the germline J gene. The V and J genes are TRBV1 and TRBJ2-7, with D uncertain. The germline V gene has CDR1 NSQYPW and CDR2 LRSPGD (reference sequence). The length of the CDR3 is 13 residues. The V and J ends lost 0 bases and 7 bases respectively, with 10 bases between them. The CDR3 loop is CTCSADLGGEQYF. The CDR3 bases that were read are TGCACCTGCAGTGCAGATTTGGGTGGGGAACAGTAC.

A remark on this clone: Mouse gene names apply. Sequencing ends 1 residue short of the CDR3 end; the germline J gene provides the rest. The J gene is TRBJ2-7, the V gene TRBV4; TRBD1 or TRBD2 may be the D gene (6 bases each). The germline V gene encodes CDR1 LGHDT and CDR2 YNNKQL (reference sequence). The CDR3 sequence is 13 residues long. The germline V and J ends were trimmed by 6 bases and 0 bases, with 9 bases remaining between them. Incomplete CDR3 DNA: TGTGCCAGCAGAGGGGGGAGCTCCTATGAACAGTAC. Amino acids: CASRGGSSYEQY. The entire CDR3 reads CASRGGSSYEQYF.

To note about this clone: Gene names are the mouse ones. Coverage ceases 1 residue before the CDR3 finishes, and the germline J gene fills in the end. The chain uses TRBV3 and TRBJ1-1; 11 nucleotides align to TRBD1. Trimming took 3 bases from V and 0 from J; bases not matched to a gene: 6. This CDR3 has 17 residues. Per germline, CDR1 SNHLY and CDR2 FYNGKV (reference sequence). Partial CDR3 DNA: TGTGCCAGCAGCTTTGGGACAGGGGGAGGTGCAAACACAGAAGTCTTC. This codes for CASSFGTGGGANTEVF. The whole CDR3 sequence is CASSFGTGGGANTEVFF.

This clone showed up just once. Gene names denote mouse genes. Read data end 1 residue before the CDR3 end; the end is taken from the germline J gene. The chain is built from TRBV31 and TRBJ2-3, with D unresolved. V lost 0 bases and J 0 bases, leaving 7 bases between the germline ends. Looked up from germline, CDR1 is GKSSPN and CDR2 is SITVG. The CDR3 loop spans 14 amino acids. The CDR3 loop is CAWSLGRSAETLYF. The covered CDR3 bases are TGTGCCTGGAGTCTCGGACGGAGTGCAGAAACGCTGTAT.